The 21 T cell receptor beta chains listed next were all sequenced from one sample in a study of cytomegalovirus exposure and HLA in healthy donors. The primer mix had 60 Vbeta and 13 Jbeta primers. Profiled with immunoSEQ multiplex PCR; TCRdb holds only in-frame clones, not every one. In the table there are about 110,000 clones, about two thirds of which are singletons. Specimen: PBMCs. The receptors were sampled from a woman in her 70s in good health and CMV-seropositive.

The chain employs TRBV18 and TRBJ1-1; a weak D match, TRBD1 (5 bases). The germline V gene encodes CDR1 KGHSH and CDR2 LQKENI. The CDR3 runs 14 residues. V lost 5 bases to trimming and J lost 3 bases, with 13 bases between them. The CDR3, as DNA: TGTGCCAGCTCAATTGGGGGGTCGGACACTGAAGCTTTCTTT. Protein sequence: CASSIGGSDTEAFF. Drawing the rest from reference TRBV18 and TRBJ1-1, the complete variable domain is NAGVMQNPRHLVRRRGQEARLRCSPMKGHSHVYWYRQLPEEGLKFMVYLQKENIIDESGMPKERFSAEFPKEGPSILRIQQVVRGDSAAYFCASSIGGSDTEAFFGQGTRLTVV.

This chain links TRBV15 with TRBJ2-5, with TRBD1 matching 7 bases. This CDR3 is built from 16 residues. V gave up 0 bases and J gave up 4 bases; unmatched junction bases: 8. The V gene's germline CDR1 is LNHNV and CDR2 YYDKDF (reference sequence). CDR3: CATSREAPNRGETQYF. CDR3 nucleotide sequence: TGTGCCACCAGCAGAGAGGCCCCCAACAGGGGAGAGACCCAGTACTTC. Combining the CDR3 with reference TRBV15 and TRBJ2-5 gives the whole variable domain DAMVIQNPRYQVTQFGKPVTLSCSQTLNHNVMYWYQQKSSQAPKLLFHYYDKDFNNEADTPDNFQSRRPNTSFCFLDIRSPGLGDTAMYLCATSREAPNRGETQYFGPGTRLLVL.

The V and J genes are TRBV2 and TRBJ2-7; TRBD2 is a possible D gene (7 bases). CDR1 SNHLY and CDR2 FYNNEI come from the germline V gene. CDR3 length equals 16 residues. Between the trimmed V and J ends, which lost 8 bases and 0 bases, there was a span of 20 bases. DNA for the CDR3: TGTGCCAGCCGGAGGGAGGGGACACTGGTCTCCTACGAGCAGTACTTC. It is translated as CASRREGTLVSYEQYF.

The V call is TRBV10-1, the J call TRBJ1-4; 7 bases agree with TRBD1. The V gene end was trimmed by 7 bases and the J gene end by 8 bases; junction bases not matched to a gene: 10. The CDR3 extends over 14 amino acids. Germline lookup yields CDR1 WNHNN and CDR2 SYGVQD (reference sequence). The DNA of the CDR3 is TGCGCCAGCAAAACAGGGGACAGTAGGGAAAAACTGTTTTTT. Its protein is CASKTGDSREKLFF.

V gene TRBV9 combines with J gene TRBJ2-3, with 10 bases matching TRBD2. Germline assignment: CDR1 SGDLS and CDR2 YYNGEE. Trimming took 0 bases from V and 6 from J; bases not matched to a gene: 13. The CDR3 has 18 residues. DNA of the CDR3: TGTGCCAGCAGCGTAGGGGTCGGGGTAGCGGGGGGTATTGATACGCAGTATTTT. Protein sequence: CASSVGVGVAGGIDTQYF.

The chain uses TRBV2 and TRBJ2-7; a possible D gene is TRBD1 (5 bases). Deletions cut 8 bases from V and 2 bases from J, with 13 bases between. Germline CDR1 SNHLY, CDR2 FYNNEI. CDR3 length equals 13 residues. CDR3: CASRNSGTYEQYF. CDR3 in DNA: TGTGCCAGCCGAAATTCAGGGACCTACGAGCAGTACTTC.

The chain uses TRBV19 and TRBJ1-1, with D maybe TRBD1 (5 bases). CDR1 is LNHDA and CDR2 is SQIVND in the germline V gene (reference sequence). The length of the CDR3 is 13 residues. The V end lost 9 bases, the J end lost 5 bases, and 16 bases lay between the germline ends. The CDR3 loop reads CASRDFSGTEAFF. Written as DNA, the CDR3 is TGTGCCAGCAGGGACTTCTCTGGGACTGAAGCTTTCTTT. The variable domain in full, completed from reference TRBV19 and TRBJ1-1, reads DGGITQSPKYLFRKEGQNVTLSCEQNLNHDAMYWYRQDPGQGLRLIYYSQIVNDFQKGDIAEGYSVSREKKESFPLTVTSAQKNPTAFYLCASRDFSGTEAFFGQGTRLTVV.

The chain combines TRBV5-1 with TRBJ1-3; 9 positions match TRBD1. CDR1 SGHRS and CDR2 YFSETQ come from the germline V gene. This CDR3 has 15 amino acids. Trimming removed 0 bases from V and 4 bases from J; junction bases left unmatched: 2. The CDR3 nucleotides are TGCGCCAGCAGCTTGGACAGGGGGCCCGGAAACACCATATATTTT. Its translation: CASSLDRGPGNTIYF. The whole variable domain, remainder taken from reference TRBV5-1 and TRBJ1-3, is KAGVTQTPRYLIKTRGQQVTLSCSPISGHRSVSWYQQTPGQGLQFLFEYFSETQRNKGNFPGRFSGRQFSNSRSEMNVSTLELGDSALYLCASSLDRGPGNTIYFGEGSWLTVV.

This clone was seen a few times. V gene TRBV4-2 combines with J gene TRBJ2-3, with TRBD2 matching 8 bases. Germline trimming cut 0 bases from V and 6 bases from J; bases unmatched to any gene: 8. Per germline, CDR1 LGHNA and CDR2 YNFKEQ. The CDR3 contains 16 residues. CDR3 DNA sequence: TGTGCCAGCAGCCAAGATTTAGCGGGGAACGGGGATACGCAGTATTTT. Amino acid sequence: CASSQDLAGNGDTQYF.

V gene TRBV5-1 combines with J gene TRBJ2-3; 8 nucleotides match TRBD2. This CDR3 has 13 amino acids. V gave up 9 bases and J gave up 5 bases; unmatched junction bases: 8. From germline, CDR1 is SGHRS and CDR2 YFSETQ. CDR3 region: CATTGGLGDTQYF. DNA for the CDR3: TGCGCCACCACGGGGGGGCTGGGAGATACGCAGTATTTT.

This rearrangement joins TRBV6-6 to TRBJ1-1; D is possibly TRBD1 (6 bases). The CDR3 totals 15 residues. Germline V lookup: CDR1 MNHNY, CDR2 SVGAGI (reference sequence). The V gene lost 4 bases and the J gene lost 2 bases, with 14 bases spanning the gap. The CDR3: CASSSLQGPNTEAFF. The CDR3 region has the DNA TGTGCCAGCAGTTCATTACAGGGTCCAAACACTGAAGCTTTCTTT.

This clone was seen only a few times. The CDR3 DNA follows: TGTGCCAGCAGTGAACTGACAGGGCGTCAGCCCCAGCATTTT. Translation: CASSELTGRQPQHF. V usage is TRBV6-1 and J usage is TRBJ1-5, with 7 bases fitting TRBD1. The trim removed 2 bases at V and 6 bases at J, leaving 4 bases unmatched. CDR1 is MNHNS and CDR2 is SASEGT in the germline V gene. The length of the CDR3 is 14 residues.

The rearrangement uses TRBV5-1 and TRBJ2-1; 7 bases map to TRBD2. The V and J ends lost 4 bases and 8 bases, in that order; junction bases with no gene match: 9. Germline V lookup: CDR1 SGHRS, CDR2 YFSETQ. This CDR3 is built from 14 residues. The CDR3 DNA sequence: TGCGCCAGCAGCCGGGGGGAGGATATCGATGAGCAGTTCTTC. This codes for CASSRGEDIDEQFF.

The genes are TRBV27 and TRBJ1-2; TRBD1 is a possible D gene (6 bases). Trimming removed 6 bases from V and 0 bases from J, with 20 bases in between. This CDR3 has 17 amino acids. In germline, CDR1 is MNHEY, CDR2 SMNVEV (reference sequence). CDR3: CASSPSDRGTTNYGYTF. The CDR3 bases are TGTGCCAGCAGCCCCTCGGACAGAGGAACAACTAACTATGGCTACACCTTC.

The gene calls are TRBV30 and TRBJ1-2, with 8 bases lining up with TRBD1. V shed 5 bases and J 6 bases; nucleotides not matched to a gene: 2. This CDR3 comprises 11 residues. Germline loops: CDR1 GTSNPN, CDR2 SVGIG (reference sequence). The CDR3 loop is CAWGQGHGYTF. The CDR3 DNA reads as TGTGCCTGGGGACAGGGCCATGGCTACACCTTC.

This clone was seen a few times. V gene TRBV7-2 combines with J gene TRBJ2-2; 7 bases fit TRBD1. V shed 1 base and J 6 bases; nucleotides not matched to a gene: 5. Germline lookup yields CDR1 SGHTA and CDR2 FQGNSA. This CDR3 region has 15 residues. CDR3 nucleotides: TGTGCCAGCAGCTTAGTGGCAGGGGGATCCGGGGAGCTGTTTTTT. As protein: CASSLVAGGSGELFF.

The chain carries TRBV30 and TRBJ2-2; 15 bases are shared with TRBD2. The CDR3 is 18 residues long. CDR1 and CDR2 (germline): GTSNPN, SVGIG (reference sequence). The ends lost 1 base at V and 4 bases at J; junction bases unmatched: 7. The CDR3 loop reads CAWSGGLAGGWSTGELFF. Written as DNA, the CDR3 is TGTGCCTGGAGTGGGGGACTAGCGGGGGGCTGGTCCACCGGGGAGCTGTTTTTT. The full variable domain, with the rest looked up from reference TRBV30 and TRBJ2-2, is SQTIHQWPATLVQPVGSPLSLECTVEGTSNPNLYWYRQAAGRGLQLLFYSVGIGQISSEVPQNLSASRPQDRQFILSSKKLLLSDSGFYLCAWSGGLAGGWSTGELFFGEGSRLTVL.

The CDR3 loop reads CSVDKPKQGAYGYTF. The CDR3 nucleotides read TGCAGCGTCGATAAGCCTAAACAGGGTGCCTATGGCTACACCTTC. V is TRBV29-1 and J is TRBJ1-2, with D maybe TRBD1 (6 bases). The CDR3 has 15 amino acids. The ends were cut back, 6 bases at V and 4 bases at J, with 21 bases in the middle. Germline loops: CDR1 SQVTM, CDR2 ANQGSEA.

This clone was observed a few times. The chain recombines TRBV27 with TRBJ1-1; a possible D gene is TRBD1 (6 bases). V was shortened by 6 bases and J by 5 bases, with 16 bases between the two germline ends. This CDR3 contains 14 residues. Looked up from germline, CDR1 is MNHEY and CDR2 is SMNVEV (reference sequence). CDR3: CASSPLGAWTEAFF. CDR3 nucleotides: TGTGCCAGCAGCCCTTTGGGGGCTTGGACTGAAGCTTTCTTT.

The DNA of the CDR3 is TGCGCCAGCAGGCCCACTAGCGGGGGGGTCGCAGATACGCAGTATTTT. Translation: CASRPTSGGVADTQYF. The rearrangement joins TRBV4-1 to TRBJ2-3, with 13 bases that match TRBD2. CDR1 MGHRA and CDR2 YSYEKL come from the germline V gene. This CDR3 region has 16 residues. V was pared by 6 bases and J by 4 bases, with 7 bases of the junction left unmatched.

The V call is TRBV20-1, the J call TRBJ1-2; D is ambiguous. The V end was cut by 6 bases, the J end by 3 bases, with 8 bases between. Per the germline V gene, CDR1 is DFQATT and CDR2 is SNEGSKA (reference sequence). This CDR3 region has 11 residues. This CDR3 is CSAPPDYGYTF. CDR3 coding DNA: TGCAGTGCCCCACCGGACTATGGCTACACCTTC.